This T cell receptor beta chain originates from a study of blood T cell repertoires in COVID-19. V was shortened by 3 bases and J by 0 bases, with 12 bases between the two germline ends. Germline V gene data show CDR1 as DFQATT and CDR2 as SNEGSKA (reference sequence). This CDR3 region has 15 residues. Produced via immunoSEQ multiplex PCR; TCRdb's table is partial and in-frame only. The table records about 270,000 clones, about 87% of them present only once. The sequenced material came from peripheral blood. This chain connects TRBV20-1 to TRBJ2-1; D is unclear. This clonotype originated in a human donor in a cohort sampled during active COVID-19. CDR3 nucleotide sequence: TGCAGTGCTAGTATCCCCGCGAGCTCCTACAATGAGCAGTTCTTC. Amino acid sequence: CSASIPASSYNEQFF.